This T cell receptor beta chain was found in a study of graft-versus-host responses after intestinal transplantation. For the study at large: Following induction with anti-thymocyte globulin, all recipients were given tacrolimus and steroids for about three years.

The sample holds a few counts of this clone. Responders (roughly 200,000, CFSE-labeled) were co-plated with roughly 200,000 irradiated, violet-dye-labeled stimulators. Following the reaction, CD3+CD4+ and CD3+CD8+ responders that were proliferating and CFSE-low underwent sorting. TCRdb's table, derived via immunoSEQ multiplex PCR, lists solely in-frame clones and lacks some. The table lists 20,000 to 25,000 clones, roughly two fifths of them singletons. This CDR3 is built from 11 residues. Trimming removed 4 bases at V and 5 bases at J, with 6 bases between. The V gene's germline CDR1 is SGHKS and CDR2 YYEKEE (reference sequence). Study-level results: Graft-donor T cell macrochimerism in patients accompanied high graft-versus-host to host-versus-graft clonal ratios in allografts. Detection of GvH clones occurred in recipient marrow, and some had their first appearance in ileum or blood.

The rearrangement joins TRBV5-5 to TRBJ2-5; possible D gene TRBD2, 6 bases. The specimen was alloreactive CD8+ T cells from a mixed lymphocyte reaction culture, collected before transplantation. The subset: CFSE-low proliferating T cells sorted from roughly six-day pre-transplant mixed lymphocyte reaction (GvH or HvG direction). This TCR was sampled from a human patient who was an organ donor for intestinal transplantation. DNA for the CDR3: TGTGCCAGCAGCCGGGGGGAGACCCAGTACTTC. Translated: CASSRGETQYF.